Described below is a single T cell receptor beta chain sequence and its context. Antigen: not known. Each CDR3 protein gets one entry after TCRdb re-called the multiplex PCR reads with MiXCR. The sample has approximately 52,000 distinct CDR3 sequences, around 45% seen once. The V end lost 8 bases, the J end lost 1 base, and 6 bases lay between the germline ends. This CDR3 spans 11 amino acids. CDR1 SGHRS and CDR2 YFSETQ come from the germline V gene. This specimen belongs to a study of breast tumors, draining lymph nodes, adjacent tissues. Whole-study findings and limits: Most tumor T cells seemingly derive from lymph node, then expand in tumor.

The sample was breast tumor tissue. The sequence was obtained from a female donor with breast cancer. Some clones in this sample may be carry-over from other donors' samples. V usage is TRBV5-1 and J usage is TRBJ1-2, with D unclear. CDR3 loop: CARGLNYGYTF. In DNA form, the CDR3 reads TGCGCCAGGGGCCTTAACTATGGCTACACCTTC.